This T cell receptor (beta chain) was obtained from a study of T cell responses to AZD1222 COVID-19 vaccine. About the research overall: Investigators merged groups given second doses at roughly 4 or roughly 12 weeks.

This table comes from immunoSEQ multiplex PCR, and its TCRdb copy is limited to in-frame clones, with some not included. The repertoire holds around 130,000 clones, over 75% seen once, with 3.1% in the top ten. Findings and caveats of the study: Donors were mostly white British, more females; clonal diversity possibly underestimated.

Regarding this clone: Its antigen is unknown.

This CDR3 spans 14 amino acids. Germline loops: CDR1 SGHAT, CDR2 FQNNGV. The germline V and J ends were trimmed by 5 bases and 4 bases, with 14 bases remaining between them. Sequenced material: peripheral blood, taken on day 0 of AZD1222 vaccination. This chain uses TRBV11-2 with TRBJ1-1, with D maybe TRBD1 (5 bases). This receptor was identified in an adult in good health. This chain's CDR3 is CASSRSFGGTEAFF. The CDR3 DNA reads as TGTGCCAGCAGCCGGAGCTTCGGGGGCACTGAAGCTTTCTTT.